These 5 T cell receptor beta chains originate from one sample sequenced in a study of cytomegalovirus exposure and HLA in healthy donors (dated by TCRdb to the late 2010s). Libraries were built with the immunoSEQ multiplex PCR assay. The multiplex PCR relied on a mix of 60 forward primers for TCR Vbeta segments and 13 reverse primers for TCR Jbeta segments. The table was pulled from immuneACCESS by TCRdb, which kept in-frame rearrangements only. Such tables lose some clones; where checked, under half of the loss comes from unresolved V genes, and the rest has no known cause. The sample includes over 150,000 clones, with approximately 79% observed a single time. Over 2% of the sample is taken by the ten largest. The sample comprised PBMCs. These receptors originate from a male donor in good health and CMV-seronegative.

Concerning this clone itself: Relative to the germline gene, one junction end is altered; a read error may explain this. The chain carries TRBV29-1 and TRBJ2-6; 8 bases agree with TRBD1. The CDR3 loop spans 15 amino acids. CDR1 is SQVTM, CDR2 ANQGSEA, per germline. This chain's CDR3 is CSVGDRSSGADVLTF. For the CDR3, the DNA is TGCAGCGTTGGGGACAGGAGCTCTGGGGCCGACGTCCTGACTTTC.

V and J are TRBV11-2 and TRBJ2-1; 7 bases fit TRBD2. Germline V gives CDR1 SGHAT, CDR2 FQNNGV. The CDR3 extends over 13 amino acids. With V trimmed by 1 base and J by 6 bases, 0 bases remained unmatched. The CDR3, as DNA: TGTGCCAGCAGCTTAGGACTAGCCAATGAGCAGTTCTTC. Amino acid sequence: CASSLGLANEQFF.

J is TRBJ2-3 and V is TRBV7-9; 9 bases match TRBD1. The CDR3 has 16 amino acids. The germline V gene encodes CDR1 SEHNR and CDR2 FQNEAQ (reference sequence). Trimming at V came to 7 bases and at J to 6 bases, leaving 14 bases not matched to a gene. This CDR3 reads CASIHTGGASSDTQYF. The CDR3 region has the DNA TGTGCCAGCATCCATACAGGGGGCGCTTCTTCGGATACGCAGTATTTT. Based on the CDR3 plus reference TRBV7-9 and TRBJ2-3, the full variable domain is DTGVSQNPRHKITKRGQNVTFRCDPISEHNRLYWYRQTLGQGPEFLTYFQNEAQLEKSRLLSDRFSAERPKGSFSTLEIQRTEQGDSAMYLCASIHTGGASSDTQYFGPGTRLTVL.

J is TRBJ2-3 and V is TRBV29-1; TRBD1 matches 8 bases. Trimming removed 2 bases from V and 4 bases from J; junction bases left unmatched: 2. Germline CDR1 reads SQVTM; CDR2 reads ANQGSEA. The CDR3 has 13 amino acids. CDR3 DNA: TGCAGCGTTGAACAGGGGGCCTCAGATACGCAGTATTTT. Protein: CSVEQGASDTQYF.

This chain links TRBV6-1 with TRBJ1-5, with D tentatively TRBD1 (5 bases). V shed 6 bases and J shed 7 bases, with 13 bases lying between them. The germline CDR1 and CDR2 sequences are MNHNS and SASEGT. This CDR3 comprises 13 residues. Here the CDR3 DNA reads TGTGCCAGCAGCAGGGCGGCCTGGCAGCCCCAGCATTTT. This encodes CASSRAAWQPQHF.